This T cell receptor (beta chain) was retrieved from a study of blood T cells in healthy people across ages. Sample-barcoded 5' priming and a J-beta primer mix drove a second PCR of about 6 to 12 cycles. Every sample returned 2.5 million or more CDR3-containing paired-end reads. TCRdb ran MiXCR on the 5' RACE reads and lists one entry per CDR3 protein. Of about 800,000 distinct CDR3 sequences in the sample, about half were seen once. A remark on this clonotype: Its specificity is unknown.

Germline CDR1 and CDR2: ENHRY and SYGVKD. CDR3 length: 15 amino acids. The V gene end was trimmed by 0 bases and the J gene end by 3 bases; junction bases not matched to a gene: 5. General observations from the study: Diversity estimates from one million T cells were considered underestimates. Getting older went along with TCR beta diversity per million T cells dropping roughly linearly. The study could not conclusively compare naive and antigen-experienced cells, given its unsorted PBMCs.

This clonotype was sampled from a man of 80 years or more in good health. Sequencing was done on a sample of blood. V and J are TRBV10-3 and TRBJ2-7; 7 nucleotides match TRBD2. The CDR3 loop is CAISESREIGYEQYF. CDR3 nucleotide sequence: TGTGCCATCAGTGAGTCGCGGGAGATAGGCTACGAGCAGTACTTC.